One sample yielded the 7 T cell receptor beta chains listed below, sequenced in a study of OX40 agonist ivuxolimab in advanced cancers. Profiled with immunoSEQ multiplex PCR; TCRdb holds only in-frame clones, not every one. This table holds tens of thousands of clones, roughly 79% found once. This material consisted of CD4+ or CD8+ T cells sorted from blood, taken in a trial of the OX40 agonist ivuxolimab. Source of these receptors: an adult with an advanced solid tumor such as melanoma, head and neck, liver or kidney cancer.

CDR3 coding DNA: TGTGCCAGCTCACCCAATCTCGGGAGGGGGGAATTGTACTTC. It specifies CASSPNLGRGELYF. The chain combines TRBV18 with TRBJ2-7; TRBD2 aligns across 8 bases. Germline V gene lookup returns CDR1 KGHSH and CDR2 LQKENI. V shed 3 bases, J shed 12 bases, and the junction held 13 bases outside the gene matches. The CDR3 runs to 14 residues.

The chain couples TRBV7-9 to TRBJ2-7; TRBD1 aligns across 8 bases. The CDR3 is 14 amino acids. V shed 3 bases and J 6 bases; nucleotides not matched to a gene: 7. Germline CDR1 reads SEHNR; CDR2 reads FQNEAQ (reference sequence). The CDR3 is CASSFETGGREQYF. The CDR3, as DNA: TGTGCCAGCAGCTTCGAAACAGGGGGTCGCGAGCAGTACTTC.

V gene TRBV10-3 combines with J gene TRBJ2-7, with 12 bases aligning to TRBD2. The CDR3 consists of 16 residues. Germline CDR1 and CDR2: ENHRY and SYGVKD. Trimming at V came to 0 bases and at J to 6 bases, leaving 6 bases not matched to a gene. CDR3 amino acids: CAISESIRLAGVEQYF. DNA for the CDR3: TGTGCCATCAGTGAGTCAATTAGACTAGCGGGAGTCGAGCAGTACTTC.

The V gene is TRBV19, the J gene TRBJ2-5; D gene uncertain. Between the trimmed V and J ends, which lost 3 bases and 1 base, there was a span of 6 bases. Germline V lookup: CDR1 LNHDA, CDR2 SQIVND (reference sequence). The CDR3 extends over 13 amino acids. In DNA form, the CDR3 reads TGTGCCAGTAGTATTACAGCCCAAGAGACCCAGTACTTC. The encoded protein is CASSITAQETQYF.

CDR3 sequence reads: CASSLAGFEQYF. CDR3 bases: TGCGCCAGCAGCTTGGCAGGGTTCGAGCAGTACTTC. The chain links TRBV5-1 to TRBJ2-7; D possibly corresponds to TRBD1 (5 bases). The CDR3 spans 12 residues. The V end was cut by 0 bases, the J end by 6 bases, with 7 bases between. CDR1 and CDR2 (germline): SGHRS, YFSETQ. The full variable domain, its missing parts supplied by reference TRBV5-1 and TRBJ2-7, is KAGVTQTPRYLIKTRGQQVTLSCSPISGHRSVSWYQQTPGQGLQFLFEYFSETQRNKGNFPGRFSGRQFSNSRSEMNVSTLELGDSALYLCASSLAGFEQYFGPGTRLTVT.

The rearrangement links TRBV6-5 to TRBJ1-1; no firm D call. There are 13 residues in the CDR3. V was clipped by 5 bases and J by 0 bases, with 7 bases between them. Looked up from germline, CDR1 is MNHEY and CDR2 is SVGAGI. CDR3 amino acids: CASSQQMNTEAFF. The CDR3 DNA reads as TGTGCCAGCAGTCAACAGATGAACACTGAAGCTTTCTTT.

This chain joins TRBV4-1 and TRBJ2-2; the D gene is possibly TRBD1 (6 bases). Germline V gene sequence: CDR1 MGHRA, CDR2 YSYEKL. V shed 4 bases and J shed 5 bases, with 14 bases lying between them. CDR3 size: 15 residues. The CDR3 sequence: CASSPTGQGTGELFF. The CDR3 DNA reads TGCGCCAGCAGCCCAACGGGGCAGGGGACCGGGGAGCTGTTTTTT.